Listed below are T cell receptor beta chains from one sample, sequenced in a study of early T cells in non-severe SARS-CoV-2 infection. TCRdb re-called the 5' RACE reads through MiXCR, storing one row per CDR3 protein. Of tens of thousands of distinct CDR3 sequences in the sample, about 5% were seen once. Sequencing was done on a sample of whole blood. These receptors all stem from an adult who was a healthcare worker with PCR-confirmed SARS-CoV-2 infection or an uninfected control (not recorded which). Both conserved end residues are part of each CDR3.

j_call,v_call,cdr3_aa
TRBJ2-7,TRBV19,CASSPAQTSYEQYF
TRBJ1-6,TRBV6-5,CASGGTDYNSPLHF
TRBJ2-5,TRBV7-9,CASSLAASAGQETQYF
TRBJ2-3,TRBV4-1,CASSQTSGRSTDTQYF
TRBJ2-2,TRBV6-5,CASSYVRGGELFF
TRBJ2-1,TRBV5-5,CASSLARISGGVYNEQFF
TRBJ2-1,TRBV11-3,CASSPRDSSYNEQFF
TRBJ2-7,TRBV28,CASSLTLYEQYF
TRBJ2-1,TRBV3-1,CASSPSTGREQFF
TRBJ2-7,TRBV4-2,CASSQDIGRGFHYEQYF
TRBJ1-5,TRBV23-1,CASKTGGSNQPQHF
TRBJ2-1,TRBV7-2,CASSLVRSNEQFF
TRBJ2-3,TRBV6-2/TRBV6-3,CASSRPTAGGGDTQYF
TRBJ2-2,TRBV7-2,CASSLWASSGELFF
TRBJ2-1,TRBV9,CASSPEGAVYNEQFF
TRBJ1-5,TRBV15,CATSKTGYSNQPQHF
TRBJ2-1,TRBV7-2,CASSLAGTGTTNEQFF
TRBJ1-4,TRBV30,CAYLGAGDTTNEKLFF
TRBJ2-1,TRBV5-1,CASSLGQGANEQFF
TRBJ1-2,TRBV6-5,CASSQQGGSNYGYTF
TRBJ2-7,TRBV6-1,CASSDNRFSYEQYF
TRBJ2-2,TRBV4-3,CASSQEGPNTGELFF
TRBJ1-5,TRBV6-5,CASSAAGGQPQHF
TRBJ1-5,TRBV28,CASRKDIGRNQPQHF
TRBJ2-1,TRBV29-1,CSVADSGRGLNEQFF
TRBJ2-7,TRBV15,CATSRSFEGYGEQYF
TRBJ2-3,TRBV5-1,CASRLEGQPSDTQYF
TRBJ1-6,TRBV20-1,CSAHDGPTFNSPLHF
TRBJ1-4,TRBV6-1,CASSEQGANEKLFF
TRBJ2-7,TRBV6-5,CASSYSDGSSYEQYF
TRBJ2-3,TRBV11-2,CASRAFPRVDDTDTQYF
TRBJ2-3,TRBV7-8,CASTPHAATQYF
TRBJ2-5,TRBV5-1,CASSLGGQLQETQYF
TRBJ2-5,TRBV7-6,CASSYDRVGDQYF
TRBJ1-2,TRBV29-1,CSVEDRGTAGYTF
TRBJ2-2,TRBV29-1,CSFRRGSANTGELFF
TRBJ2-6,TRBV15,CATSREGTGANVLTF
TRBJ2-7,TRBV7-9,CASSLPGRATYEQYF
TRBJ2-3,TRBV4-2,CASSQVREISTDTQYF
TRBJ2-7,TRBV19,CASARTSYEQYF
TRBJ1-3,TRBV5-6,CASSSLGDEPSGNTIYF
TRBJ1-2,TRBV28,CASSLGEPNYGYTF
TRBJ1-2,TRBV2,CASSEQGATYGYTF
TRBJ1-1,TRBV6-6,CASSRTGQDTEAFF
TRBJ1-5,TRBV28,CASSLQGSYQPQHF
TRBJ1-2,TRBV3-1,CASSHADSYGYTF
TRBJ1-5,TRBV6-5,CASSTGQGAFQPQHF
TRBJ2-3,TRBV10-3,CAISESSGSADTQYF
TRBJ2-1,TRBV4-2,CASSQDAKGRYNEQFF
TRBJ2-7,TRBV27,CASSFLGREQYF